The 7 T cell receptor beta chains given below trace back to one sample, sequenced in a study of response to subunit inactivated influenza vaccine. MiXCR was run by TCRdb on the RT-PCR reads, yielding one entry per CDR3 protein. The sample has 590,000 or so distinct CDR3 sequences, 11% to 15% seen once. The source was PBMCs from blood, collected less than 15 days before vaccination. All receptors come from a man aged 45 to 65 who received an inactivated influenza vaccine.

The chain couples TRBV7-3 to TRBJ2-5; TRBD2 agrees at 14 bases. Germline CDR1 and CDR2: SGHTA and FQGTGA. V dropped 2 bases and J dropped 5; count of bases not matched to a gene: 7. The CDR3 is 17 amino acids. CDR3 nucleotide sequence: TGTGCCAGCAGCTTAGGACTAGCGGGAGGATGGGGCGAGACCCAGTACTTC. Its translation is CASSLGLAGGWGETQYF.

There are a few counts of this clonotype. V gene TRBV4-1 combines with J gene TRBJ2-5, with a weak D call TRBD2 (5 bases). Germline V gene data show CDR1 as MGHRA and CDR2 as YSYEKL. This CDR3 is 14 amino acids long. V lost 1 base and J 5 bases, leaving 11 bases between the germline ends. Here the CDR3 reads CASSQVTGLETQYF. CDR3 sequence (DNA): TGCGCCAGCAGCCAAGTAACGGGGTTGGAGACCCAGTACTTC.

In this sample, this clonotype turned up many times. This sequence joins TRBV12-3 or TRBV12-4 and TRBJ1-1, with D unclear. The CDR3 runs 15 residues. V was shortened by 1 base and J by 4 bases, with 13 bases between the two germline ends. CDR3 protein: CASSLVAGRRTEAFF. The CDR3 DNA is TGTGCCAGCAGTTTAGTGGCGGGTAGGCGCACTGAAGCTTTCTTT.

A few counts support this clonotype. CDR3: CASSLGQTYAETQYF. In DNA, the CDR3 is TGTGCCAGCAGCTTAGGGCAGACATACGCGGAGACCCAGTACTTC. The genes are TRBV11-2 and TRBJ2-5, with D hard to call. Germline-derived CDR1 and CDR2 are SGHAT and FQNNGV. CDR3 length equals 15 residues. Trimming removed 1 base at V and 5 bases at J, with 14 bases between.

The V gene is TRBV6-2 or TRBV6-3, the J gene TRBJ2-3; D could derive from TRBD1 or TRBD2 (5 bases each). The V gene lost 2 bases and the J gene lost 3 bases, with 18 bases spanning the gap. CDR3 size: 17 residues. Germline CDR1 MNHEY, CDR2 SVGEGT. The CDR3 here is CASSYRRTSGGTDTQYF. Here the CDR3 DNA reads TGTGCCAGCAGTTACAGAAGGACATCCGGAGGTACAGATACGCAGTATTTT.

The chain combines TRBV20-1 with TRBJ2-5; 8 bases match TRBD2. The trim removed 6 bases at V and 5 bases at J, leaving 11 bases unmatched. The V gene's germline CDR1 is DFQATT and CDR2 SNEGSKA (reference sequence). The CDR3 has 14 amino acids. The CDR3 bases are TGCAGTGCCCCCAGGGGTAGCGGGATGGAGACCCAGTACTTC. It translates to CSAPRGSGMETQYF.

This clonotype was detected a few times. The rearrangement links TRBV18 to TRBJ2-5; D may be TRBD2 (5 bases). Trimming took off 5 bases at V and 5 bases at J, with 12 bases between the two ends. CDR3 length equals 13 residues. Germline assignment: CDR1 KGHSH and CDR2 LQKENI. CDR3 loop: CASSLGRIETQYF. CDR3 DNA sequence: TGTGCCAGCTCATTAGGGAGAATCGAGACCCAGTACTTC.